This record concerns one TCR beta chain sequence. Antigen specificity is unknown. Here immunoSEQ multiplex PCR was the method, and the copy in TCRdb shows in-frame clones only, minus some. The sample shows 20,000 to 25,000 clones, about 70% of them seen only once. This entry belongs to a study of a mutant IDH1 vaccine in newly diagnosed glioma. For the study at large: Eight vaccine injections were given to patients in weeks 1, 3, 5, 7, 11, 15, 19 and 23. Vaccine administration was initiated 4-6 weeks following radiotherapy alone, or with temozolomide cycles.

The CDR3 contains 17 residues. Trimming pared 2 bases from V and 5 bases from J, leaving 22 bases between. Germline V gene sequence: CDR1 SGHTS, CDR2 YDEGEE. Regarding time point: week 11, during vaccination. Alongside topical imiquimod, each dose of vaccine comprised 300 ug of mutant IDH1 20-mer peptide. The input for sequencing was peripheral blood mononuclear cells (PBMCs), taken from a glioma patient whose treatment included an IDH1 peptide vaccine. The source of this sequence is a man aged 18 to 35 with glioma. Some clones in this sample may be carry-over from other donors' samples. The rearrangement links TRBV5-8 to TRBJ1-1, with TRBD1 as a possible D gene (6 bases). CDR3 sequence reads: CASSFVGFGIGGTEAFF. The CDR3 nucleotides read TGTGCCAGCAGCTTTGTGGGTTTTGGAATAGGGGGGACTGAAGCTTTCTTT.